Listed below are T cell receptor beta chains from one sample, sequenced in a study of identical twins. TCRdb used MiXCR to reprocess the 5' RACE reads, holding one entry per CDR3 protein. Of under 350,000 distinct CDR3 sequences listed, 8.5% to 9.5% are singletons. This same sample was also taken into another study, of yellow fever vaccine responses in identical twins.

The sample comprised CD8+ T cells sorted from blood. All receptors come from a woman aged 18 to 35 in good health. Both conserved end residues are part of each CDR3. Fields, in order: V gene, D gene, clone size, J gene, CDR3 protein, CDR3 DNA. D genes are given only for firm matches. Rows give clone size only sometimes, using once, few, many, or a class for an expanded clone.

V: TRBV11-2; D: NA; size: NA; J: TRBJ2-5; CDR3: CASSDDSLPQETQYF; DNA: TGTGCCAGCAGCGACGACTCGCTGCCCCAAGAGACCCAGTACTTC
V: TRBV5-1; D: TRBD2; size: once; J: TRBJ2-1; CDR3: CASSYRLAGVLGEQFF; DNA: TGCGCCAGCAGCTACCGACTAGCGGGAGTGTTAGGTGAGCAGTTCTTC
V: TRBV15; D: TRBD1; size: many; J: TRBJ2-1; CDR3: CATSTGQEEHNEQFF; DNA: TGTGCCACCAGCACCGGACAGGAAGAACACAATGAGCAGTTCTTC
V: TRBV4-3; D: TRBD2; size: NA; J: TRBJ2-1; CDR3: CASSQTGLAYEQFF; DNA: TGCGCCAGCAGCCAGACGGGACTAGCGTATGAGCAGTTCTTC
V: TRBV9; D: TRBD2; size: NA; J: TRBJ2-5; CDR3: CASSVELADETQYF; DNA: TGTGCCAGCAGCGTAGAACTAGCGGATGAGACCCAGTACTTC
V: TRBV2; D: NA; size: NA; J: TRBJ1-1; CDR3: CASRAGVTEAFF; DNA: TGTGCCAGCAGGGCGGGGGTCACTGAAGCTTTCTTT
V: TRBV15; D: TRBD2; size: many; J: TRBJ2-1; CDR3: CATSRAGLAEINEQFF; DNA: TGTGCCACCAGCAGAGCGGGACTAGCGGAGATTAATGAGCAGTTCTTC
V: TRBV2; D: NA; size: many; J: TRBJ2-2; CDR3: CASKGSNTGELFF; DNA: TGTGCCAGCAAGGGGAGTAACACCGGGGAGCTGTTTTTT
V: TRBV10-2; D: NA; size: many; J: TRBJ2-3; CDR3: CASSPGARADTQYF; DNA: TGCGCCAGCAGTCCCGGGGCGCGGGCAGATACGCAGTATTTT
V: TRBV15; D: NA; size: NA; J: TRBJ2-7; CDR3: CATSTNHEDEQYF; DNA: TGTGCCACCAGCACGAACCATGAGGACGAGCAGTACTTC
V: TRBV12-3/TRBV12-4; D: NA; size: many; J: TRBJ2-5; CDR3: CASSFEEGQETQYF; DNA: TGTGCCAGCAGTTTTGAGGAGGGACAAGAGACCCAGTACTTC
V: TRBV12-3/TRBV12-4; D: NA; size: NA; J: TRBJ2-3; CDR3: CASSLVGTLRTDTQYF; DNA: TGTGCCAGCAGTTTAGTAGGGACCCTTCGCACAGATACGCAGTATTTT
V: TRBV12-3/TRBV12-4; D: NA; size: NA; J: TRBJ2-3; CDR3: CTICLAVVAAMSTDTQYF; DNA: TGTACCATCTGTTTAGCGGTGGTAGCGGCGATGAGCACAGATACGCAGTATTTT
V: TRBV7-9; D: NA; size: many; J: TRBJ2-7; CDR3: CASSPSRDIYEQYF; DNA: TGTGCCAGCAGCCCGTCCCGGGACATCTACGAGCAGTACTTC
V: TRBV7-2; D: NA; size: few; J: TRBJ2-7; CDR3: CASSDRYEQYF; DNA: TGTGCCAGCAGCGACCGGTACGAGCAGTACTTC
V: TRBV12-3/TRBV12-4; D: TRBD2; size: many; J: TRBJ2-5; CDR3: CASSRTSGLQETQYF; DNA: TGTGCCAGCAGTAGGACTAGCGGTCTTCAAGAGACCCAGTACTTC
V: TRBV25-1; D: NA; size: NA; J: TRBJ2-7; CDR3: CASSELNGGTEQYF; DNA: TGTGCCAGCAGTGAATTAAACGGGGGTACCGAGCAGTACTTC
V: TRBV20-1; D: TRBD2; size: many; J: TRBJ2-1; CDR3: CSARGGLAGVQQFF; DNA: TGCAGTGCTAGAGGGGGACTAGCGGGAGTACAACAGTTCTTC
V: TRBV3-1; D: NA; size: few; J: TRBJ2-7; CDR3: CASRPDLSDSYEQYF; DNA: TGTGCCAGCAGGCCGGACTTGAGTGACAGCTACGAGCAGTACTTC
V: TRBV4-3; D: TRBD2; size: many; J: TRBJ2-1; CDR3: CASSQDGGERGVYNEQFF; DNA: TGCGCCAGCAGCCAGGACGGGGGGGAACGGGGGGTCTACAATGAGCAGTTCTTC
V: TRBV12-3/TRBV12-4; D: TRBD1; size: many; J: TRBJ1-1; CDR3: CASSSGTVNTEAFF; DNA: TGTGCCAGCAGTTCCGGGACAGTGAACACTGAAGCTTTCTTT
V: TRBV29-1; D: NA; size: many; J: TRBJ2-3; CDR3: CSVSAPIRGTDTQYF; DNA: TGCAGCGTTTCGGCCCCTATCCGGGGTACCGATACGCAGTATTTT
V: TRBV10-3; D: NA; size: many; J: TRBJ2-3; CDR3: CAIMADTQYF; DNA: TGTGCCATCATGGCAGATACGCAGTATTTT
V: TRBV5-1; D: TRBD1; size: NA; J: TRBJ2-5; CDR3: CASSLGQGALRRETQYF; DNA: TGCGCCAGCAGCCTGGGACAGGGGGCCTTGCGTCGGGAGACCCAGTACTTC
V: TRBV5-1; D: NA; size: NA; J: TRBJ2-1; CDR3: CASSLGSELPVEEQFF; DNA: TGCGCCAGCAGCTTAGGGTCGGAGCTCCCCGTGGAGGAGCAGTTCTTC
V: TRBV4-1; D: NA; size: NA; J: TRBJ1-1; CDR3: CASSQGLGTFGTEAFF; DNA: TGCGCCAGCAGCCAAGGTCTCGGGACTTTTGGGACTGAAGCTTTCTTT
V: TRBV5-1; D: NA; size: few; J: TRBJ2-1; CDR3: CASSLAVGTEQFF; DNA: TGCGCCAGCAGCTTGGCCGTAGGGACCGAGCAGTTCTTC
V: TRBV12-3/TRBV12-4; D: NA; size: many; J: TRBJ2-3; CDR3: CASSFEDTQYF; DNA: TGTGCCAGCAGTTTTGAGGATACGCAGTATTTT
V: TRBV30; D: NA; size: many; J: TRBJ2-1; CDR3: CAWIGTINTYNEQFF; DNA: TGTGCCTGGATAGGGACAATCAACACCTACAATGAGCAGTTCTTC
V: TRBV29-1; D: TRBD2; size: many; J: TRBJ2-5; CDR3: CSVVPSTEELAAAVGTQYF; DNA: TGCAGCGTTGTCCCCTCCACCGAGGAACTAGCGGCTGCGGTCGGGACCCAGTACTTC
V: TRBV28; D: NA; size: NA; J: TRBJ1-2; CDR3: CASSLPPESFSYGYTF; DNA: TGTGCCAGCAGTCTCCCTCCCGAATCGTTTTCGTATGGCTACACCTTC
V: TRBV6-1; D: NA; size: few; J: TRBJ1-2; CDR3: CASSETSAYGYTF; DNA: TGTGCCAGCAGTGAAACCTCTGCCTATGGCTACACCTTC
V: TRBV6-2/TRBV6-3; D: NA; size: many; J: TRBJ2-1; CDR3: CASSPSYNEQFF; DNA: TGTGCCAGCAGTCCTAGCTACAATGAGCAGTTCTTC
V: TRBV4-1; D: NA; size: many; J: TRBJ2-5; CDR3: CASSPPEGVEETQYF; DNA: TGCGCCAGCAGCCCCCCCGAGGGAGTAGAAGAGACCCAGTACTTC
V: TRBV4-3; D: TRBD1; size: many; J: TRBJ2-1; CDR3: CASSQEIRGGDRGSGEQFF; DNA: TGCGCCAGCAGCCAAGAGATTCGGGGGGGGGACAGGGGGTCCGGTGAGCAGTTCTTC
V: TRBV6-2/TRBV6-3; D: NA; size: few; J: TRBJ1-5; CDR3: CASRTLDSQPQHF; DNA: TGTGCCAGCAGAACCCTGGACAGCCAGCCCCAGCATTTT
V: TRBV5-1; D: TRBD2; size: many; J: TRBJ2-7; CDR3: CASSLFERETGEQYF; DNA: TGCGCCAGCAGCTTGTTCGAGCGGGAGACTGGCGAGCAGTACTTC
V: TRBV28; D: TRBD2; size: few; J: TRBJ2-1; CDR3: CASSKLTSGSLREQFF; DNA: TGTGCCAGCAGTAAACTTACTAGCGGGAGTCTCCGTGAGCAGTTCTTC
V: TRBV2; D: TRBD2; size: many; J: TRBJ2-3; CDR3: CASMSGGSPTDTQYF; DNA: TGTGCCAGCATGAGCGGGGGGAGCCCCACAGATACGCAGTATTTT
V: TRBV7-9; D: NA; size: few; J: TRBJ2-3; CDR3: CASGVFGADTQYF; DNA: TGTGCCAGCGGAGTCTTCGGGGCAGATACGCAGTATTTT
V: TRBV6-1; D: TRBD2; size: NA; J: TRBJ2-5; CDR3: CASSGLGIQETQYF; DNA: TGTGCCAGCAGCGGACTAGGGATCCAAGAGACCCAGTACTTC
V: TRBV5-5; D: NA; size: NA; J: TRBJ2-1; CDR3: CASSLASDRNLPDNEQFF; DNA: TGTGCCAGCAGCTTGGCCAGTGATAGGAACCTGCCTGACAATGAGCAGTTCTTC
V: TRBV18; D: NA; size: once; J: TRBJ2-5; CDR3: CASSPPSWETQYF; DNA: TGTGCCAGCTCACCACCGAGTTGGGAGACCCAGTACTTC
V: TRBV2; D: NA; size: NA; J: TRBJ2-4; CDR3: CASSGQPSSYEAKNIQYF; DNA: TGTGCCAGTAGTGGGCAGCCCTCCTCCTATGAGGCCAAAAACATTCAGTACTTC
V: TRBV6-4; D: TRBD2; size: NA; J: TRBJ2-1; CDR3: CASSFLAGGYNEQFF; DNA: TGTGCCAGCAGTTTTCTAGCGGGGGGATACAATGAGCAGTTCTTC
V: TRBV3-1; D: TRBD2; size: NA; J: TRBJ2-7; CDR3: CASSQAVGAGGYEQYF; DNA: TGTGCCAGCAGCCAGGCCGTCGGAGCGGGGGGGTACGAGCAGTACTTC
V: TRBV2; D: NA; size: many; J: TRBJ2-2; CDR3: CASSGGPDVFASHTGELFF; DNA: TGTGCCAGCAGTGGAGGCCCCGATGTGTTCGCGAGTCACACCGGGGAGCTGTTTTTT